Below, one T cell receptor beta chain is given with its context. The CDR3 is 17 amino acids. J gave up 4 bases and V 5 bases, and 12 bases lay outside the gene matches. Per the germline V gene, CDR1 is SGHAT and CDR2 is FQNNGV. The data originate from a study of CD8+ T cells in alopecia areata. The overall study: The protocol delivered tofacitinib for 6 to 18 months, then withdrew it for 6 months.

Once RNA had been extracted, it was reverse transcribed into cDNA to act as the sequencing template. Sequenced by immunoSEQ multiplex PCR; TCRdb stores in-frame clones only, minus some. The repertoire holds over 85,000 clones, with less than 50% as singletons. The gene calls are TRBV11-2 and TRBJ2-1, with 9 nucleotides matching TRBD1. Source material: CD4+ T cells sorted from blood. This TCR came from a human donor with alopecia areata. CDR3 DNA: TGTGCCAGCAGCCTCCGCACCGGGACAGGGTATTACAATGAGCAGTTCTTC. This encodes CASSLRTGTGYYNEQFF.